The clone carrying this T cell receptor (beta chain) was counted only a few times. Time point in this sample: newly diagnosed GD, antithyroid drugs for less than 3 months. Generation of the TCR library employed RNA extracted from PBMCs. Patient provenance is recorded as an endocrinology department in Xi'an, China. The CDR3 spans 14 residues. Germline assignment: CDR1 DFQATT and CDR2 SNEGSKA (reference sequence). V lost 1 base and J lost 2, with 11 bases in between. The data originate from a study of regulatory T cells in long-lasting Graves disease. For TCR beta, libraries came from iRepertoire HTBI primers and Arm-PCR of CDR3 regions. TCRdb reprocessed the multiplex PCR reads via MiXCR and lists one record per CDR3 protein. The sample has 390,000 or so distinct CDR3 sequences, roughly 10% seen once. These data were also filed under a second study, of T cells in Graves' hyperthyroidism and ophthalmopathy.

The rearrangement joins TRBV20-1 to TRBJ1-2; D may be TRBD1 (5 bases). This specimen consisted of peripheral blood mononuclear cells (PBMCs), obtained at new diagnosis, from a patient treated with antithyroid drugs. The TCR sequence derives from a woman aged 18 to 35 with Graves disease. Here the CDR3 DNA reads TGCAGTGCTAGAGTTGAGGGGATGAACTATGGCTACACCTTC. Residues: CSARVEGMNYGYTF.